One sample yielded the 3 T cell receptor beta chains listed below, sequenced in a study of blood T cell repertoires in COVID-19. The table came from immunoSEQ multiplex PCR; TCRdb's copy has only in-frame clones and leaves some out. The table has over 250,000 clones, 75% to 90% seen once. Sequenced input: peripheral blood. These receptors originate from a woman aged 60-75 years with acute or convalescent COVID-19.

The CDR3 is CASSLSNRGSYEQYF. DNA of the CDR3: TGTGCCAGCAGTTTATCGAATCGGGGCTCCTACGAGCAGTACTTC. V usage is TRBV27 and J usage is TRBJ2-7; D possibly corresponds to TRBD2 (5 bases). Trimming stripped 0 bases from V and 0 bases from J, with 9 bases between. The CDR3 spans 15 residues. Germline V gene lookup returns CDR1 MNHEY and CDR2 SMNVEV (reference sequence).

This clone was seen just once. This chain connects TRBV19 to TRBJ2-7; weak D call: TRBD2 (5 bases). This CDR3 region has 13 residues. CDR1 and CDR2 (germline): LNHDA, SQIVND (reference sequence). V was pared by 3 bases and J by 2 bases, with 8 bases between. CDR3 protein: CASSMTGAYEQYF. For the CDR3, the DNA is TGTGCCAGTAGTATGACCGGGGCCTACGAGCAGTACTTC. Based on the CDR3 plus reference TRBV19 and TRBJ2-7, the full variable domain is DGGITQSPKYLFRKEGQNVTLSCEQNLNHDAMYWYRQDPGQGLRLIYYSQIVNDFQKGDIAEGYSVSREKKESFPLTVTSAQKNPTAFYLCASSMTGAYEQYFGPGTRLTVT.

The J gene is TRBJ1-5, the V gene TRBV12-3 or TRBV12-4; no firm D call. The CDR3 is made up of 13 amino acids. The V gene lost 3 bases and the J gene lost 6 bases, with 9 bases spanning the gap. CDR3 DNA: TGTGCCAGCAGTTTTGAACAGCTTCAGCCCCAGCATTTT. Translating gives CASSFEQLQPQHF.